These T cell receptor beta chains were read from a single sample in a study of a mutant IDH1 vaccine in newly diagnosed glioma. Only in-frame clones appear in the TCRdb table, and some are missing; sequencing was by immunoSEQ multiplex PCR. The data hold around 50,000 clones, with under 90% observed a single time. Antigen specificity for these receptors is unknown. The material was PBMCs, obtained from a glioma patient whose treatment included an IDH1 peptide vaccine. Receptors originate from a woman aged 18-29 years with glioma. Both conserved end residues are part of each CDR3. Fields, in order: clone size, J gene, D gene, V gene, CDR3 DNA, CDR3 protein. D genes are given only for firm matches. Only some rows state a clone size, as once, few, many or a class for expanded clones.

abundance: NA; j_gene: TRBJ2-6; d_gene: TRBD1; v_gene: TRBV7-9; CDR3nt: TGTGCCAGCAGCCCCCAACAGGGGGCAGTCTCTGGGGCCAACGTCCTGACTTTC; CDR3aa: CASSPQQGAVSGANVLTF
abundance: NA; j_gene: TRBJ1-5; d_gene: TRBD1; v_gene: TRBV19; CDR3nt: TGTGCCAGTAGTATAGGACCACTCTCGTGGACAGGAGTTAGCAATCAGCCCCAGCATTTT; CDR3aa: CASSIGPLSWTGVSNQPQHF
abundance: NA; j_gene: TRBJ2-5; d_gene: TRBD2; v_gene: TRBV18; CDR3nt: TGTGCCAGCTCACCACGTTCTAGCGGTCTTACAGGGACCCAGTACTTC; CDR3aa: CASSPRSSGLTGTQYF
abundance: NA; j_gene: TRBJ2-1; d_gene: TRBD2; v_gene: TRBV4-3; CDR3nt: TGCGCCAGCAGCCTCACTAGCGGGGGGGACTACAATGAGCAGTTCTTC; CDR3aa: CASSLTSGGDYNEQFF
abundance: NA; j_gene: TRBJ1-3; d_gene: NA; v_gene: TRBV7-3; CDR3nt: TGTGCCAGCAGCTTAGAAGACCGCCCGGGAAACACCATATATTTT; CDR3aa: CASSLEDRPGNTIYF
abundance: NA; j_gene: TRBJ2-1; d_gene: TRBD2; v_gene: TRBV7-2; CDR3nt: TGTGCCAGCAGCTTAGTTGGCGGGGGGGCCGGGAGTGAGCAGTTCTTC; CDR3aa: CASSLVGGGAGSEQFF
abundance: NA; j_gene: TRBJ2-1; d_gene: TRBD2; v_gene: TRBV6-1; CDR3nt: TGTGCCAGCAGTGGCCTTAGCGGGAGGGAGGATGAGCAGTTCTTC; CDR3aa: CASSGLSGREDEQFF
abundance: NA; j_gene: TRBJ2-7; d_gene: TRBD2; v_gene: TRBV9; CDR3nt: TGTGCCAGCAGCGTTACGGCGGGGGGGTACTACGAGCAGTACTTC; CDR3aa: CASSVTAGGYYEQYF
abundance: NA; j_gene: TRBJ1-6; d_gene: NA; v_gene: TRBV10-1; CDR3nt: TGCGCCAGCAGTGTATCAGGGGAGGATTCACCCCTCCACTTT; CDR3aa: CASSVSGEDSPLHF
abundance: once; j_gene: TRBJ2-1; d_gene: NA; v_gene: TRBV5-1; CDR3nt: TGCGCCAGCAGCCCGGGACTTCGAGAGGAGGAGCAGTTCTTC; CDR3aa: CASSPGLREEEQFF
abundance: once; j_gene: TRBJ2-3; d_gene: NA; v_gene: TRBV4-1; CDR3nt: TGCGCCAGCAGCCAAGAGGAAAGGTTCTCAGATACGCAGTATTTT; CDR3aa: CASSQEERFSDTQYF
abundance: NA; j_gene: TRBJ2-2; d_gene: NA; v_gene: TRBV6-4; CDR3nt: TGTGCCAGCAGTGTGGAAAACACCGGGGAGCTGTTTTTT; CDR3aa: CASSVENTGELFF